This TCR beta chain originates from a study of T-cell memory formation after mild COVID-19. The trim removed 5 bases at V and 6 bases at J, leaving 8 bases unmatched. CDR3 length: 15 amino acids. TCRdb used MiXCR to reprocess the 5' RACE reads, holding one entry per CDR3 protein. Of about 82,000 distinct CDR3 sequences in the sample, about 16% were seen once. This clonotype came up a few times. The antigen is unknown. The study, taken as a whole, reports: Day 15 to 85 contractors were CD4/CD8 balanced; later expanders leaned CD4+.

The chain uses TRBV12-3 or TRBV12-4 and TRBJ1-5; 9 nucleotides agree with TRBD1. Material: PBMCs or a T cell subset sorted from them (not recorded which). This TCR was sampled from a man aged 18 to 29 who had mild COVID-19 (a few samples of this study predate the infection). Cell type and time point are not known. For the CDR3, the DNA is TGTGCCAGCAGTCCCCCCGGGACAGGGTTTCAGCCCCAGCATTTT. Protein: CASSPPGTGFQPQHF.